This T cell receptor beta chain is drawn from a study of T cell responses to AZD1222 COVID-19 vaccine. The data were produced by immunoSEQ multiplex PCR, yet TCRdb's version contains in-frame clones alone and is incomplete. The sample includes under 150,000 clones, 91% of them seen just once. The sequence came from an adult who received the AZD1222 COVID-19 vaccine. The starting material was peripheral blood, obtained 28 days after the second AZD1222 dose.

CDR3 DNA sequence: TGTGCCAGCAGTGAAGTGGTAGGACAAAATGAAAAACTGTTTTTT. It encodes CASSEVVGQNEKLFF. The chain combines TRBV6-1 with TRBJ1-4, with D maybe TRBD1 (5 bases). The V gene lost 1 base and the J gene lost 5 bases, with 11 bases spanning the gap. This CDR3 spans 15 amino acids. Looked up from germline, CDR1 is MNHNS and CDR2 is SASEGT.